Shown below are 28 T cell receptor beta chains from a single sample sequenced in a study of circulating CD8 cells and anti-PD-1 response in melanoma. Using roughly 14 ng of total RNA, TCR libraries were made with the QIAseq Immune Repertoire TCR panel. TCRdb itself ran the reads through MiXCR, one entry per CDR3 protein. The sample lists about 390 distinct CDR3 sequences, roughly 15% occurring once. Live CD3+CD8+TCRalphabeta+ cells were sorted into four subsets by PD-1 and/or TIGIT. Sequencing used CD8+ T cells from PBMCs, obtained at baseline or after one month of anti-PD-1 therapy (not recorded which). These receptors were taken from a human donor with melanoma.

By share, this clonotype ranks as large. J is TRBJ1-3 and V is TRBV20-1; D not certain. This CDR3 contains 15 residues. The V end lost 0 bases, the J end lost 0 bases, and 9 bases lay between the germline ends. Germline V gives CDR1 DFQATT, CDR2 SNEGSKA (reference sequence). The CDR3 loop is CSARDDTRSGNTIYF. CDR3 coding DNA: TGCAGTGCTAGAGATGACACCCGCTCTGGAAACACCATATATTTT.

This clonotype is categorized as medium-sized. Since a much larger clone is just one base distant, this may be a read error. The chain is built from TRBV5-5 and TRBJ2-7; D unresolved. CDR3 length: 14 amino acids. V shed 0 bases and J shed 5 bases, with 12 bases lying between them. The V gene's germline CDR1 is SGHKS and CDR2 YYEKEE (reference sequence). This CDR3 is CASSLEGPGHEQYF. Written as DNA, the CDR3 is TGTGCCAGCAGCTTGGAAGGACCGGGCCACGAGCAGTACTTC.

This clonotype is medium-sized (0.01 to 0.1%). The V call is TRBV6-2 or TRBV6-3, the J call TRBJ2-1, with 7 bases matching TRBD2. The CDR3 spans 14 residues. Trimming at V came to 3 bases and at J to 9 bases, leaving 8 bases not matched to a gene. Germline-derived CDR1 and CDR2 are MNHEY and SVGEGT. The CDR3 coding sequence is TGTGCCAGCAGTTATCTAGCGGATCCGGGTGAGCAGTTCTTC. This codes for CASSYLADPGEQFF.

This clonotype was counted a few times. The genes are TRBV28 and TRBJ2-5, with D uncertain. Germline CDR1 and CDR2: MDHEN and SYDVKM. The V gene lost 3 bases and the J gene lost 2 bases, with 7 bases spanning the gap. This CDR3 comprises 13 residues. The CDR3 DNA reads as TGTGCCAGCAGTTTGACTTTACAAGAGACCCAGTACTTC. Translated, it gives CASSLTLQETQYF.

This clonotype is termed medium-sized. The chain couples TRBV9 to TRBJ2-3; TRBD2 matches at 9 bases. With 1 base clipped from V and 3 bases from J, the junction kept 3 bases outside the gene matches. This CDR3 comprises 15 residues. Germline V gene lookup returns CDR1 SGDLS and CDR2 YYNGEE. In nucleotides, the CDR3 is TGTGCCAGCAGCGTACTAGCGGGGCCTACAGATACGCAGTATTTT. Translation: CASSVLAGPTDTQYF.

This clonotype was recorded only once. A junction end diverges from the germline sequence, so it may reflect a read error. The chain is built from TRBV28 and TRBJ2-7; possibly TRBD2 for D (5 bases). The CDR3 is 16 amino acids. From germline, CDR1 is MDHEN and CDR2 SYDVKM. The CDR3 nucleotides are TGTGCCAGCAGCCCTACCCCCAAACCTGACGGGATTACTTTGGGCTTC. This sequence encodes CASSPTPKPDGITLGF.

This clonotype is classed as medium-sized (0.01 to 0.1%). The chain has TRBV7-2 and TRBJ2-1; D might be TRBD2 (6 bases). This CDR3 is 13 amino acids long. Trimming removed 8 bases from V and 8 bases from J, with 16 bases in between. Germline CDR1 is SGHTA and CDR2 is FQGNSA. CDR3 loop: CASRGAVRYEQFF. The CDR3 DNA sequence: TGTGCCAGCCGCGGGGCGGTTAGATATGAGCAGTTCTTC.

By sample fraction, this clonotype is hyperexpanded. CDR3 protein: CASSRLARGTGELFF. The CDR3 bases are TGTGCCAGCAGCCGGCTAGCGAGAGGCACCGGGGAGCTGTTTTTT. The chain has TRBV7-3 and TRBJ2-2, with a tentative D call TRBD2 (6 bases). The V gene's germline CDR1 is SGHTA and CDR2 FQGTGA. The ends were cut back, 5 bases at V and 4 bases at J, with 14 bases in the middle. CDR3 size: 15 residues.

This clonotype is medium-sized by share. This chain uses TRBV27 with TRBJ2-7; weak D call: TRBD1 (6 bases). The V and J ends lost 1 base and 2 bases respectively, with 9 bases between them. The CDR3 consists of 14 residues. Germline lookup yields CDR1 MNHEY and CDR2 SMNVEV (reference sequence). The CDR3 nucleotides are TGTGCCAGCAGTTTATTAGCAGGGGCCTACGAGCAGTACTTC. Protein sequence: CASSLLAGAYEQYF.

Relative to its sample, this clonotype is medium-sized. The V gene is TRBV20-1, the J gene TRBJ2-1; D gene ambiguous. Trimming took off 0 bases at V and 6 bases at J, with 9 bases between the two ends. Per the germline V gene, CDR1 is DFQATT and CDR2 is SNEGSKA (reference sequence). The CDR3 contains 13 residues. CDR3 in amino acids: CSARDRAANEQFF. DNA of the CDR3: TGCAGTGCTAGAGACCGGGCCGCCAATGAGCAGTTCTTC.

This clonotype is medium-sized by share. This rearrangement joins TRBV27 to TRBJ2-7, with 9 bases that match TRBD1. In germline, CDR1 is MNHEY, CDR2 SMNVEV (reference sequence). Trimming removed 7 bases from V and 4 bases from J; junction bases left unmatched: 8. The CDR3 contains 14 residues. The CDR3 DNA sequence: TGTGCCAGCACCAGTACAGGGGGCCATTACGAGCAGTACTTC. It encodes CASTSTGGHYEQYF.

This clonotype was found a few times. The rearrangement uses TRBV20-1 and TRBJ1-2; no clear D gene. The CDR3 has 13 residues. V was trimmed by 1 base and J by 2 bases, leaving 8 bases between them. CDR1 is DFQATT, CDR2 SNEGSKA, per germline (reference sequence). The chain's CDR3 is CSARVTGNYGYTF. In DNA form, the CDR3 reads TGCAGTGCTAGAGTTACGGGCAACTATGGCTACACCTTC.

This clonotype is large. The rearrangement links TRBV20-1 to TRBJ2-7; D uncertain. The CDR3 is 14 amino acids. Germline V lookup: CDR1 DFQATT, CDR2 SNEGSKA (reference sequence). V lost 0 bases and J 0 bases, leaving 9 bases between the germline ends. This chain's CDR3 is CSARDAGASYEQYF. CDR3 DNA: TGCAGTGCTAGAGATGCCGGAGCCTCCTACGAGCAGTACTTC.

The rearrangement links TRBV9 to TRBJ1-6; no reliable D call. The CDR3 consists of 13 residues. Germline CDR1 is SGDLS and CDR2 is YYNGEE. V lost 0 bases, J lost 10 bases, and 8 bases lay in between. For the CDR3, the DNA is TGTGCCAGCAGCGTAGACGAGGGATCACCCCTCCACTTT. This codes for CASSVDEGSPLHF.

By share of the sample, this clonotype is large. V usage is TRBV5-5 and J usage is TRBJ2-7; 10 bases align to TRBD2. Germline loops: CDR1 SGHKS, CDR2 YYEKEE (reference sequence). Trimming cost V 4 bases and J 0 bases; bases outside gene matches: 7. CDR3 length: 16 residues. As DNA, the CDR3 is TGTGCCAGCAGCGCCTTACTAGCGGGAAGCTCCTACGAGCAGTACTTC. This codes for CASSALLAGSSYEQYF.

This clonotype is hyperexpanded (1% or more). The gene calls are TRBV29-1 and TRBJ2-1, with 7 bases matching TRBD1. Germline V gene sequence: CDR1 SQVTM, CDR2 ANQGSEA. Trimming took 5 bases from V and 7 from J; bases not matched to a gene: 5. The CDR3 spans 12 residues. CDR3 sequence (DNA): TGCAGCGTTACAGGGGTTGTGAATGAGCAGTTCTTC. The encoded protein is CSVTGVVNEQFF.

CDR3 protein: CASSPANYEQYF. The CDR3 DNA is TGTGCCAGCAGCCCGGCGAACTACGAGCAGTACTTC. The V call is TRBV14, the J call TRBJ2-7; D is uncertain. Germline V lookup: CDR1 SGHDN, CDR2 FVKESK. V dropped 4 bases and J dropped 3 bases, with 7 bases sitting between them. The CDR3 is 12 amino acids. Using reference TRBV14 and TRBJ2-7 for the parts outside the CDR3, the full variable domain is EAGVTQFPSHSVIEKGQTVTLRCDPISGHDNLYWYRRVMGKEIKFLLHFVKESKQDESGMPNNRFLAERTGGTYSTLKVQPAELEDSGVYFCASSPANYEQYFGPGTRLTVT.

Comments on this clonotype: It differs at one base from a far larger clone, so likely a read error. This chain links TRBV5-1 with TRBJ2-7; D could derive from TRBD1 or TRBD2 (5 bases each). From germline, CDR1 is SGHRS and CDR2 YFSETQ. CDR3 size: 14 residues. CDR3 loop: CASSLEGRGHEQYF. CDR3 coding DNA: TGTGCCAGCAGCTTGGAAGGACGGGGCCACGAGCAGTACTTC.

Relative to its sample, this clonotype is large. The chain employs TRBV27 and TRBJ2-7; D is possibly TRBD1 (5 bases). The CDR3 has 13 amino acids. Germline CDR1 and CDR2: MNHEY and SMNVEV (reference sequence). Trimming cost V 4 bases and J 7 bases, with 14 bases left between them. For the CDR3, the DNA is TGTGCCAGCAGTTCGACCGTCGCAGGGGAGCAGTACTTC. Encoded protein: CASSSTVAGEQYF.

V is TRBV2 and J is TRBJ2-1; D ambiguous. Trimming took 4 bases from V and 6 from J, leaving 4 bases between them. Germline V CDR1 and CDR2: SNHLY, FYNNEI. CDR3 length: 11 residues. CDR3 in DNA: TGTGCCAGCAGTGTGAGCAATGAGCAGTTCTTC. Its protein is CASSVSNEQFF.

Within the sample, this clonotype is large (0.1 to 1%). The chain links TRBV25-1 to TRBJ1-1; unclear D gene. There are 14 residues in the CDR3. Germline V lookup: CDR1 MGHDK, CDR2 SYGVNS. Trimming shortened V by 5 bases and J by 3 bases, and 13 bases separated the two germline ends. The chain's CDR3 is CASSTLGRDTEAFF. CDR3 DNA: TGTGCCAGCAGTACCCTAGGACGGGACACTGAAGCTTTCTTT.

Concerning this clonotype itself: It differs at one base from a far larger clone, so likely a read error. V gene TRBV27 combines with J gene TRBJ2-7; D uncertain. CDR1 MNHEY and CDR2 SMNVEV come from the germline V gene (reference sequence). The CDR3 has 13 amino acids. The germline V and J ends were trimmed by 5 bases and 7 bases, with 15 bases remaining between them. The CDR3 spells CASSPTTAAEQYF. The CDR3 DNA sequence: TGTGCCAGCAGTCCCACGACTGCCGCGGAGCAGTACTTC.

The J gene is TRBJ2-1, the V gene TRBV10-3; D unresolved. The germline V and J ends were trimmed by 0 bases and 1 base, with 10 bases remaining between them. The CDR3 contains 16 residues. Germline loops: CDR1 ENHRY, CDR2 SYGVKD. DNA of the CDR3: TGTGCCATCAGTGAGTCGACGCAGAATTCCTACAATGAGCAGTTCTTC. Translated, it gives CAISESTQNSYNEQFF.

This clonotype is medium-sized. This rearrangement joins TRBV28 to TRBJ1-5; D is ambiguous. Germline CDR1 reads MDHEN; CDR2 reads SYDVKM. The CDR3 extends over 12 amino acids. The V gene lost 5 bases and the J gene lost 9 bases, with 11 bases spanning the gap. This CDR3 reads CASSLPRGPQHF. The DNA for the CDR3 is TGTGCCAGCAGTCTCCCCCGAGGGCCCCAGCATTTT.

The chain carries TRBV27 and TRBJ1-5; 12 positions agree with TRBD1. CDR1 and CDR2 from the germline V gene are MNHEY and SMNVEV (reference sequence). The CDR3 consists of 15 residues. The ends lost 5 bases at V and 6 bases at J; junction bases unmatched: 5. The CDR3 sequence is CASSAGTGGFQPQHF. CDR3 in DNA: TGTGCCAGCAGTGCCGGGACAGGGGGCTTTCAGCCCCAGCATTTT.

Concerning this clonotype itself: A junction boundary mismatches the germline segment, possibly from a read error. The rearrangement uses TRBV27 and TRBJ2-2, with D maybe TRBD2 (5 bases). This CDR3 contains 13 residues. CDR1 is MNHEY, CDR2 SMNVEV, per germline (reference sequence). CDR3 coding DNA: TGTGCCAGCAGTTCCACGACCGCCGGGGAGCTGTTTTTC. This sequence encodes CASSSTTAGELFF.

This clonotype is deemed large. This chain joins TRBV27 and TRBJ2-5, with TRBD2 matching 12 bases. With 5 bases clipped from V and 4 bases from J, the junction kept 8 bases outside the gene matches. The CDR3 length is 16 residues. The germline gives CDR1 MNHEY, CDR2 SMNVEV (reference sequence). CDR3 residues: CASSEGLAGLLETQYF. DNA for the CDR3: TGTGCCAGCAGTGAGGGACTAGCGGGTCTGTTAGAGACCCAGTACTTC.

By its share, this clonotype is medium-sized. The V gene is TRBV7-2, the J gene TRBJ1-3; no clear D gene. Germline CDR1 SGHTA, CDR2 FQGNSA. The length of the CDR3 is 12 residues. The V end lost 8 bases, the J end lost 4 bases, and 9 bases lay between the germline ends. CDR3 in DNA: TGTGCCAGCGGGCTCCGAGGAAACACCATATATTTT. Translated, it gives CASGLRGNTIYF.